This TCR beta chain was recorded in a study of shared clonotypes between healthy human individuals. Each of the donors was a healthy adult who was HIV-negative and had not had a recent acute infection or vaccination. Genomic DNA of each subset was evenly split across several immunoSEQ plates. This table comes from immunoSEQ multiplex PCR, and its TCRdb copy is limited to in-frame clones, with some not included. The profile shows approximately 470,000 clones, more than 65% of them singletons. V shed 4 bases and J 1 base; nucleotides not matched to a gene: 0. CDR1 is KGHSH, CDR2 LQKENI, per germline. This CDR3 contains 13 residues.

What was sequenced was PBMCs. The chain links TRBV18 to TRBJ2-5, with 7 positions matching TRBD1. This sequence originates from a woman aged 40 to 49 in good health. Some clones in this sample may be carry-over from other donors' samples. The CDR3: CASSRDSQETQYF. DNA for the CDR3: TGTGCCAGCTCACGGGACAGCCAAGAGACCCAGTACTTC.